This T cell receptor (beta chain) was recovered during a study of blood T cell repertoires in COVID-19. For the study at large: There were acute and convalescent COVID-19 samples, and they came from the United States, Italy and Spain. PBMCs, B-cell-depleted T cells, or T cells were the source of the cDNA or gDNA that made up the material.

Per the authors' pipeline: Scientists estimated how many nucleated cells there were by amplifying reference gene primers. Assay used: immunoSEQ multiplex PCR; TCRdb lists only in-frame clones, some missing. V, J and clone size are those of that table, while D and trimming were read from the DNA. Of about 180,000 clones listed, 85% to 90% were seen once; the top ten hold around 21%. The ends lost 5 bases at V and 2 bases at J; junction bases unmatched: 11. This CDR3 region has 16 residues. CDR1 and CDR2 (germline): LNHNV, YYDKDF (reference sequence). This TCR was sampled from a man aged 70-80 years with active or convalescent COVID-19. Material: peripheral blood. The chain uses TRBV15 and TRBJ2-5, with 7 bases aligning to TRBD1. CDR3 DNA: TGTGCCACCAGCTCCCATGGGACAGTTAGTCAAGAGACCCAGTACTTC. Translation gives CATSSHGTVSQETQYF.